Here is one TCR beta chain with its context. This clonotype was counted between two and nine times. The antigen this receptor binds is unknown. Base qualities are not at hand, and no much larger clone is one base apart. These data belong to a study of blood T cells in healthy people across ages (dated by TCRdb to between 2015 and 2017). Context from the whole study: In model experiments, template switching captured roughly one uniquely barcoded TCR beta cDNA molecule for every two T cells. Age-related changes in TCR beta repertoire diversity were measured in the study by deep sequencing normalized with unique cDNA molecular identifiers. The donors were split into four age groups: young (average around 15 years), middle-aged (around 40), aged (approximately 59) and long-lived (roughly 80). To avoid experimental bias, donors of different ages were spread randomly across the sequencing lanes. Two additional independent replicas of 1 million unique cDNA reads from the same blood draw were analyzed for two donors (one aged 18 to 29 and one aged 80 or older). Study-wide conclusions, independent of this receptor: Estimates of total diversity from one million sequenced T cells were regarded as lower bounds and underestimates. Compared with the aged group, more naive CD4+ T cells, fewer expanded clones and increased TCR diversity were shown by the long-lived group, suggesting age selection. Because the CMV infection status of the donors was unknown, age-related changes in expanded clonotypes may potentially have been confounded. The percentage of naive T cells measured by flow cytometry correlated strongly with observed TCR beta diversity. As age increased, observed TCR beta diversity per million T cells dropped in a roughly linear way, and a significant reduction was already evident by age 40. Conclusive comparison of naive and antigen-experienced compartments was prevented by the profiling of bulk unsorted PBMCs.

Relative to germline, V is missing 2 bases and J is missing 6 bases, with 14 bases of the junction outside any gene match. CDR1 and CDR2 are drawn from the germline V gene: MGHRA, YSYEKL. Measured from the cysteine to the phenylalanine, the CDR3 is 18 residues long. Just the 54-base CDR3 DNA is kept, in frame starting at base 1. Library prep was done by 5' RACE. The listed sequencing device is Illumina HiSeq 2500. A second 7 to 11 cycle PCR used a sample-barcoded 5' primer and a J-beta primer mix. A unique molecular identifier was introduced onto each TCR beta cDNA molecule by a template-switch 5' adaptor carrying 12 random nucleotides. Each sample yielded at least 2.5 million CDR3-containing paired-end reads. First-strand cDNA synthesis was performed from all RNA using the Mint cDNA synthesis kit, with priming by a TRBC-specific oligonucleotide. All cDNA was treated with uracil-DNA glycosylase and then went through a first 18-cycle PCR with the universal primers M1SS and BC2_uni_R. The authors' pipeline ran thus. Normalization of each sample was performed by random selection of 1 million high-quality reads, each carrying a distinct molecular identifier. Instead of being binned into consensus sequences, reads that shared molecular identifiers were thrown out. MiTCR, with a Q25 quality threshold and the strictest error-elimination algorithm, was used for CDR3 identification, clonotype clustering and error correction. Lower-bound total TCR beta diversity was estimated with a nonparametric unseen species model using Euler transformation. TCRdb reran the public reads through fastp at Q25 and MiXCR, keeping productive beta chains. Every CDR3 protein is listed once, alongside the most common genes and DNA of its rows. Here the V and J calls rest on TCRdb's processing, not on the authors' analysis. Counted in this sample were 950,000 to 1,200,000 distinct CDR3 sequences; 35% to 45% of them appeared once. The ten most abundant clones make up around 13% of the sample.

The roughly 39 donors, aged about 6 to 100 years, were systemically healthy Caucasian individuals from Russia. Each donor gave approximately 9.3 milliliters of peripheral blood, collected into EDTA-treated Vacutainer tubes. PBMCs were isolated by Ficoll-Paque density-gradient centrifugation, with at least 6 million obtained per sample. Total RNA, at least 5 micrograms per sample, was extracted from PBMCs with Trizol reagent. The percentages of naive CD45RAhigh/CD27high T cells were determined by flow cytometry on a PBMC aliquot from every donor. Here the chain combines TRBV4-1 and TRBJ2-3; the central 10 bases match TRBD2. The sequence came from a man younger than 30 in good health. The sequenced sample consisted of blood. This receptor carries the CDR3 CASSQWVSSGGPRDTQYF. In nucleotide form, the sequence is TGCGCCAGCAGCCAATGGGTTTCTAGCGGGGGCCCCCGCGATACGCAGTATTTT.